A single sample is the source of the 5 T cell receptor beta chains below, sequenced in a study of blood T cell repertoires in COVID-19. Clones were sequenced by immunoSEQ multiplex PCR, and TCRdb holds only the in-frame ones, with some missing. The repertoire includes around 390,000 clones, about 86% of them detected once, and approximately 9.3% sits in the top ten. Sample: PBMCs or T cells enriched from blood (not recorded which). These receptors all come from a woman in her forties or fifties who had recovered from COVID-19.

The V and J genes are TRBV5-4 and TRBJ1-1; D gene uncertain. The V end lost 0 bases, the J end lost 3 bases, and 9 bases lay between the germline ends. The CDR3 consists of 14 residues. Looked up from germline, CDR1 is SGHNT and CDR2 is YYREEE (reference sequence). DNA for the CDR3: TGTGCCAGCAGCTTGGTCAGCGGGGACACTGAAGCTTTCTTT. Its protein is CASSLVSGDTEAFF.

This chain links TRBV14 with TRBJ1-3; D not certain. Deletions cut 0 bases from V and 4 bases from J, with 13 bases between. In germline, CDR1 is SGHDN, CDR2 FVKESK. CDR3 length: 16 residues. CDR3 in amino acids: CASSQDGRLRGNTIYF. The CDR3 DNA reads TGTGCCAGCAGCCAAGATGGGCGCCTGAGAGGAAACACCATATATTTT.

The V gene is TRBV9, the J gene TRBJ2-2, with D maybe TRBD2 (6 bases). Germline V gene lookup returns CDR1 SGDLS and CDR2 YYNGEE. The V and J ends lost 7 bases and 0 bases respectively, with 10 bases between them. This CDR3 has 14 amino acids. CDR3 residues: CASGDLTNTGELFF. CDR3 bases: TGTGCCAGCGGGGACTTAACGAACACCGGGGAGCTGTTTTTT.

The chain combines TRBV7-9 with TRBJ2-3; D is possibly TRBD2 (5 bases). The ends were cut back, 3 bases at V and 6 bases at J, with 16 bases in the middle. This CDR3 region has 15 residues. Germline lookup yields CDR1 SEHNR and CDR2 FQNEAQ (reference sequence). This chain's CDR3 is CASSFGPSTFDTQYF. CDR3 nucleotide sequence: TGTGCCAGCAGCTTTGGCCCTAGCACCTTCGATACGCAGTATTTT.

The rearrangement uses TRBV7-2 and TRBJ1-3; D remains unclear. The CDR3 has 16 residues. Trimming removed 4 bases at V and 0 bases at J, with 13 bases between. Germline assignment: CDR1 SGHTA and CDR2 FQGNSA. The DNA of the CDR3 is TGTGCCAGCAGCTGGACTGCCCTGAGCTCTGGAAACACCATATATTTT. Translated, it gives CASSWTALSSGNTIYF.